Reported below is one T cell receptor (beta chain). The antigen is undetermined. The data were taken from a study of CD8 T cells in ankylosing spondylitis. Findings and limits, study-wide: Disease-linked clones reportedly showed significant enrichment in matched ankylosing spondylitis synovial fluid. There was a TCR beta motif, made of several highly homologous variants, that appeared characteristic of ankylosing spondylitis blood. Peripheral blood samples showed relatively rare disease-linked clones, and these clones were CD8+.

Quantitative barcoded 5'-RACE was used to prepare TCR beta libraries. Using its own MiXCR run on the 5' RACE reads, TCRdb lists one record per CDR3 protein. Of a few hundred thousand distinct CDR3 sequences listed, more than 15% were seen once; the top ten hold about a third. CDR1 LGHDT and CDR2 YNNKEL come from the germline V gene (reference sequence). The CDR3 length is 15 residues. Losses at the gene ends were 5 bases for V and 2 bases for J; bases not matched to a gene: 7. The sequenced sample consisted of blood, either unsorted or a sorted T cell fraction (not recorded which). The V call is TRBV3-1, the J call TRBJ2-3; 7 nucleotides match TRBD1. The sequence was collected from a male donor with ankylosing spondylitis or in good health (not recorded which). CDR3 in amino acids: CASSYGQVNTDTQYF. The DNA of the CDR3 is TGTGCCAGCAGCTATGGACAGGTTAACACAGATACGCAGTATTTT.